The rows below give T cell receptor beta chains drawn from one sample of a study of blood T cell repertoires in COVID-19. Clones were sequenced by immunoSEQ multiplex PCR, and TCRdb holds only the in-frame ones, with some missing. The repertoire consists of 100,000 or so clones, with roughly 88% occurring once and the leading ten covering roughly 6%. The sequenced material came from peripheral blood. The receptors derive from a woman in her fifties or sixties with acute or convalescent COVID-19. The CDR3 runs from the conserved cysteine through the conserved F or W. The D gene is left open where the match is weak. The size field is filled for only some rows; it gives once, few, many or a size class.

CASREILGGSADTQYF,TGCGCCAGCAGAGAGATCCTCGGGGGTAGCGCAGATACGCAGTATTTT,NA,NA,TRBJ2-3,TRBV5-1
CSAAGGNEQFF,TGCAGTGCTGCCGGGGGCAATGAGCAGTTCTTC,NA,NA,TRBJ2-1,TRBV20-1
CASSAGGVSRHSNQPQHF,TGTGCCAGCAGTGCCGGAGGGGTTTCGAGACATAGCAATCAGCCCCAGCATTTT,NA,NA,TRBJ1-5,TRBV2
CASSLGGLSQPQHF,TGTGCCAGCAGCTTGGGGGGGCTGAGTCAGCCCCAGCATTTT,NA,NA,TRBJ1-5,TRBV7-9
CASSSPRGGRTEAFF,TGTGCCAGTAGTTCCCCTCGGGGAGGGAGAACTGAAGCTTTCTTT,NA,NA,TRBJ1-1,TRBV19
CASTGLSDGETQYF,TGTGCCAGCACCGGACTGTCGGACGGGGAGACCCAGTACTTC,NA,NA,TRBJ2-5,TRBV9
CASSLGLGAGGEVGNEQFF,TGTGCCAGCAGCCTGGGACTGGGAGCGGGAGGAGAGGTTGGGAATGAGCAGTTCTTC,TRBD2,NA,TRBJ2-1,TRBV7-6
CASSPRGGPLSNQPQHF,TGTGCCAGTAGTCCCCGGGGGGGGCCCCTTAGCAATCAGCCCCAGCATTTT,NA,NA,TRBJ1-5,TRBV19
CASRHGEGTSKNIQYF,TGTGCCAGCAGACATGGGGAGGGGACGTCTAAAAACATTCAGTACTTC,TRBD2,NA,TRBJ2-4,TRBV6-6
CASSRGFYNEQFF,TGTGCCAGCAGCAGGGGGTTCTACAATGAGCAGTTCTTC,TRBD1,NA,TRBJ2-1,TRBV12-3/TRBV12-4
CASSVTGTDEAFF,TGTGCCAGCAGTGTAACAGGCACGGATGAAGCTTTCTTT,NA,once,TRBJ1-1,TRBV2
CASSQEQASGKAETQYF,TGTGCCAGCAGCCAAGAGCAAGCTAGCGGGAAAGCAGAGACCCAGTACTTC,TRBD2,NA,TRBJ2-5,TRBV4-2
CAGGTAGPQHF,TGTGCCGGGGGGACGGCCGGGCCCCAGCATTTT,NA,NA,TRBJ1-5,TRBV2
CASSSTSASYNEQFF,TGTGCCAGCAGCTCCACTAGCGCTTCCTACAATGAGCAGTTCTTC,TRBD2,NA,TRBJ2-1,TRBV7-9
CASKSHDNYGYTF,TGTGCCAGCAAAAGCCATGATAACTATGGCTACACCTTC,NA,NA,TRBJ1-2,TRBV6-5
CASSLVLPSGSRGSYNEQFF,TGTGCCAGCAGCTTAGTTCTGCCTAGCGGGAGCCGAGGCTCCTACAATGAGCAGTTCTTC,TRBD2,NA,TRBJ2-1,TRBV7-8
CASSLLGGPQYGYTF,TGTGCCAGCAGTTTATTGGGAGGGCCCCAATATGGCTACACCTTC,NA,once,TRBJ1-2,TRBV27
CASSLGRNTEAFF,TGTGCCAGCAGCTTAGGGAGGAACACTGAAGCTTTCTTT,NA,NA,TRBJ1-1,TRBV7-8
CASSDRGRDEKLFF,TGTGCCAGCAGCGACAGGGGGAGGGATGAAAAACTGTTTTTT,TRBD1,once,TRBJ1-4,TRBV11-2
CASSLAGQNTEAFF,TGTGCCAGCAGCTTAGCGGGGCAGAACACTGAAGCTTTCTTT,NA,NA,TRBJ1-1,TRBV7-9
CASSLWTGGFYEQYF,TGTGCCAGCAGCTTGTGGACAGGGGGCTTTTACGAGCAGTACTTC,TRBD1,NA,TRBJ2-7,TRBV5-8
CAWTGTSRTGELFF,TGTGCCTGGACCGGGACTAGCAGGACCGGGGAGCTGTTTTTT,TRBD2,NA,TRBJ2-2,TRBV30
CASSLRTGSVETQYF,TGTGCCAGCAGCCTCAGGACAGGGTCTGTGGAGACCCAGTACTTC,TRBD1,NA,TRBJ2-5,TRBV3-1/TRBV3-2
CASSRLAGVGELFF,TGTGCCAGTAGCAGACTAGCGGGAGTGGGGGAGCTGTTTTTT,TRBD2,NA,TRBJ2-2,TRBV19
CASSLLPGLSYNEQFF,TGTGCCAGCAGTTTACTTCCGGGACTCTCCTACAATGAGCAGTTCTTC,NA,NA,TRBJ2-1,TRBV27
CASSPPGQGDTEAFF,TGTGCCAGCAGCCCGCCGGGCCAGGGGGACACTGAAGCTTTCTTT,TRBD1,NA,TRBJ1-1,TRBV28
CASIPGQGYTEAFF,TGTGCCAGCATTCCGGGACAGGGTTACACTGAAGCTTTCTTT,TRBD1,NA,TRBJ1-1,TRBV28
CASSFSGKVTDTQYF,TGTGCCAGCAGCTTCAGCGGGAAAGTAACAGATACGCAGTATTTT,TRBD2,NA,TRBJ2-3,TRBV5-6
CSASGTGTGGPNYNSPLHF,TGCAGTGCTAGTGGGACCGGGACAGGGGGTCCGAATTATAATTCACCCCTCCACTTT,TRBD1,few,TRBJ1-6,TRBV20-1
CASKTPGGYEQYF,TGTGCCAGCAAAACACCAGGGGGCTACGAGCAGTACTTC,TRBD1,NA,TRBJ2-7,TRBV6-5
CASSLLPGTMNEQFF,TGTGCCAGCAGCTTACTCCCCGGGACTATGAATGAGCAGTTCTTC,TRBD2,once,TRBJ2-1,TRBV7-8
CASSQDQGRYNEQFF,TGTGCCAGCAGCCAAGACCAGGGCAGATACAATGAGCAGTTCTTC,NA,NA,TRBJ2-1,TRBV3-1/TRBV3-2
CASRGEGGNIQYF,TGTGCCAGCAGAGGAGAGGGCGGAAACATTCAGTACTTC,NA,NA,TRBJ2-4,TRBV2
CASRGFTGGPEKLFF,TGTGCCAGCAGGGGTTTTACAGGGGGCCCGGAAAAACTGTTTTTT,TRBD1,NA,TRBJ1-4,TRBV2
CASSYRDRGSNEQFF,TGTGCCAGCAGCTACCGGGACAGGGGTAGCAATGAGCAGTTCTTC,TRBD1,once,TRBJ2-1,TRBV3-1/TRBV3-2
CASSPLTGLEDTQYF,TGTGCCAGCAGCCCTCTGACGGGACTGGAAGATACGCAGTATTTT,NA,NA,TRBJ2-3,TRBV7-8
CASSLVARMDSNYGYTF,TGTGCCAGCAGCTTAGTGGCCAGGATGGATTCTAACTATGGCTACACCTTC,NA,NA,TRBJ1-2,TRBV7-9
CAISQGVDYGYTF,TGTGCCATCAGCCAGGGCGTCGACTATGGCTACACCTTC,NA,few,TRBJ1-2,TRBV10-3
CAISEGQNNQPQHF,TGTGCCATCAGTGAGGGACAGAACAATCAGCCCCAGCATTTT,NA,NA,TRBJ1-5,TRBV10-3
CASSFSGTPYEQYF,TGTGCCAGCAGCTTTAGCGGGACCCCCTACGAGCAGTACTTC,TRBD2,NA,TRBJ2-7,TRBV13
CASSWGQGTEAFF,TGCGCCAGCAGCTGGGGACAGGGAACTGAAGCTTTCTTT,TRBD1,few,TRBJ1-1,TRBV5-1
CASSLDGGPNEQFF,TGCGCCAGCAGCTTGGACGGCGGCCCCAATGAGCAGTTCTTC,NA,once,TRBJ2-1,TRBV5-1
CASGTSGSWETQYF,TGTGCCAGCGGGACTAGCGGGAGTTGGGAGACCCAGTACTTC,TRBD2,NA,TRBJ2-5,TRBV27
CASSPGQGLIQYF,TGTGCCAGCTCACCGGGACAGGGTTTAATTCAGTACTTC,TRBD1,NA,TRBJ2-4,TRBV5-4
CASSLGDRVNQPQHF,TGTGCCAGCAGCTTAGGGGACAGGGTCAATCAGCCCCAGCATTTT,TRBD1,NA,TRBJ1-5,TRBV7-8
CASSLGLQVGELFF,TGTGCCAGCAGCTTAGGTCTCCAGGTCGGGGAGCTGTTTTTT,NA,NA,TRBJ2-2,TRBV7-6
CASSSSGTDYNEQFF,TGTGCCAGCAGCTCTAGCGGGACGGACTACAATGAGCAGTTCTTC,TRBD2,NA,TRBJ2-1,TRBV7-3
CASRDTGGTETQYF,TGTGCCAGCAGGGATACAGGGGGCACGGAGACCCAGTACTTC,TRBD1,NA,TRBJ2-5,TRBV3-1/TRBV3-2
CASSLLGGERSTEAFF,TGTGCCAGTAGTCTTTTAGGGGGCGAGCGAAGCACTGAAGCTTTCTTT,TRBD1,NA,TRBJ1-1,TRBV19
CASSVPLAGEDTGELFF,TGTGCCAGCAGCGTACCGCTAGCGGGAGAGGACACCGGGGAGCTGTTTTTT,TRBD2,NA,TRBJ2-2,TRBV9
CASSVDPGGSYHYGYTF,TGTGCCAGCAGCGTAGACCCCGGAGGCAGTTACCACTATGGCTACACCTTC,NA,NA,TRBJ1-2,TRBV9
CASSWGGPEDTQYF,TGCGCCAGCAGCTGGGGAGGGCCGGAAGATACGCAGTATTTT,TRBD2,NA,TRBJ2-3,TRBV5-1
CASAPSDRGDEAFF,TGTGCCAGCGCACCCTCGGACAGGGGGGATGAAGCTTTCTTT,TRBD1,NA,TRBJ1-1,TRBV28
CASSSGGYQPQHF,TGTGCCAGCAGCTCGGGAGGATATCAGCCCCAGCATTTT,NA,medium-sized,TRBJ1-5,TRBV7-9
CASSQVSLRYGYTF,TGTGCCAGCAGCCAAGTGTCACTCCGTTATGGCTACACCTTC,NA,NA,TRBJ1-2,TRBV14
CATSDPSAAGGPDTQYF,TGTGCCACCAGTGATCCTTCTGCGGCAGGGGGACCAGATACGCAGTATTTT,TRBD1,NA,TRBJ2-3,TRBV24-1